This is a list of T cell receptor beta chains from one sample in a study of early T cells in non-severe SARS-CoV-2 infection. TCRdb re-derived calls from the 5' RACE reads in MiXCR, one entry per CDR3 protein. The sample holds some 77,000 distinct CDR3 sequences, about a sixth seen once. The sequencing sample was made of whole blood. The origin of the receptors is an adult who was a healthcare worker with PCR-confirmed SARS-CoV-2 infection or an uninfected control (not recorded which). Each CDR3 is given with its conserved first and last residue. D genes are given only for firm matches. Rows may omit the clone size; those that give it use once, few, many or a size class.

CDR3 DNA	CDR3 protein	V gene	D gene	clone size	J gene
TGTGCCACCAGCAGAGATCGAGGCCCCTACGAGCAGTACTTC	CATSRDRGPYEQYF	TRBV15	-	few	TRBJ2-7
TGTGCCAGCACTCGAGGGGCTCCGAGGTCACCCCTCCACTTT	CASTRGAPRSPLHF	TRBV12-3/TRBV12-4	-	-	TRBJ1-6
TGCGCCAGCAGTGATCTTAAGGAGGTCTATGGCTACACCTTC	CASSDLKEVYGYTF	TRBV10-2	-	few	TRBJ1-2
TGCGCCAGCAGCTTGGCCGCAGGGGGCGCGACTTACAATGAGCAGTTCTTC	CASSLAAGGATYNEQFF	TRBV5-1	TRBD1	-	TRBJ2-1
TGTGCCAGCAGTTGGGGGACACTAGGAGAAAAACTGTTTTTT	CASSWGTLGEKLFF	TRBV12-3/TRBV12-4	-	-	TRBJ1-4
TGTGCCAGCAGCCATCAGGGTTCCCCCAATCAGCCCCAGCATTTT	CASSHQGSPNQPQHF	TRBV27	-	-	TRBJ1-5
TGTGCCTCCGGGGCGGGGGCTCCCTACGAGCAGTACTTC	CASGAGAPYEQYF	TRBV11-2	-	few	TRBJ2-7
TGTGCCACCAGAGCAGGGCTTGACTATGGCTACACCTTC	CATRAGLDYGYTF	TRBV15	-	-	TRBJ1-2
TGTGCCACCAGTGACGTAGCGGGGAACAGGGAGCAGTTCTTC	CATSDVAGNREQFF	TRBV24-1	TRBD2	-	TRBJ2-1
TGTGCCAGCAGGCGGACAGGGTCAACCTATGGCTACACCTTC	CASRRTGSTYGYTF	TRBV27	TRBD1	-	TRBJ1-2
TGTGCCAGCAGCACCCCCGGTGAAGATACGCAGTATTTT	CASSTPGEDTQYF	TRBV7-9	-	few	TRBJ2-3
TGTGCCAGCAGCTCCCCGAATGAAGATACGCAGTATTTT	CASSSPNEDTQYF	TRBV7-3	-	few	TRBJ2-3
TGCGCCAGCACCATCGGACAGGGGGGCTCCTACGAGCAGTACTTC	CASTIGQGGSYEQYF	TRBV5-1	TRBD1	-	TRBJ2-7
TGTGCCAGCAGCTCCCGACAGATTTTCGGAAACACCATATATTTT	CASSSRQIFGNTIYF	TRBV7-9	-	-	TRBJ1-3
TGTGCCAGCACTCCCTACGAGCAGTACTTC	CASTPYEQYF	TRBV12-3/TRBV12-4	-	few	TRBJ2-7
TGTGCCAGCAGTTTTGGACTAGGTCTTTCCTACGAGCAGTACTTC	CASSFGLGLSYEQYF	TRBV12-3/TRBV12-4	TRBD2	-	TRBJ2-7
TGCAGTGCGCCTAGCAAAGATACGCAGTATTTT	CSAPSKDTQYF	TRBV20-1	-	-	TRBJ2-3
TGCAGTGCTAGAGGCGGAGGGGTTAATCAGCCCCAGCATTTT	CSARGGGVNQPQHF	TRBV20-1	-	-	TRBJ1-5
TGTGCCAGCAGTGCCTACAGGCCCACTAACTATGGCTACACCTTC	CASSAYRPTNYGYTF	TRBV2	-	-	TRBJ1-2
TGTGCCTGGGGGATTAGCGGGAGGGCCTATTATGAGCAGTTCTTC	CAWGISGRAYYEQFF	TRBV30	TRBD2	-	TRBJ2-1
TGCAGCGTTGGAACAGGTTCCTTCTACGAGCAGTACTTC	CSVGTGSFYEQYF	TRBV29-1	-	-	TRBJ2-7
TGTGCCTGGAGCATGGGAGACAATCAGCCCCAGCATTTT	CAWSMGDNQPQHF	TRBV30	-	few	TRBJ1-5
TGTGCCAGCAGCTTAGTGAGCGGGGAGTGGGCTGAGCAGTTCTTC	CASSLVSGEWAEQFF	TRBV7-8	TRBD2	few	TRBJ2-1
TGTGCCAGCAGCCAAGGATCCATATCGCAGTATTTT	CASSQGSISQYF	TRBV3-1	-	-	TRBJ2-3
TGTGCCTGGAGTGTAAGTGGAGGGATCGGGGCCAACGTCCTGACTTTC	CAWSVSGGIGANVLTF	TRBV30	-	few	TRBJ2-6
TGTGCCAGCAACCAGGACAGACCCTACACAGATACGCAGTATTTT	CASNQDRPYTDTQYF	TRBV5-6	-	few	TRBJ2-3
TGTGCCAGCAGTAACCCGGGACAGGGAGAGACCCAGTACTTC	CASSNPGQGETQYF	TRBV12-3/TRBV12-4	TRBD1	few	TRBJ2-5
TGCAGTGCTACCCGGGACGGTATGTACGAGCAGTACTTC	CSATRDGMYEQYF	TRBV20-1	-	few	TRBJ2-7
TGCAGTGCTAGAGTAAGCGGAGGGTGGGAGGCTTTCTTT	CSARVSGGWEAFF	TRBV20-1	-	-	TRBJ1-1
TGTGCTAGCCTCGCGGCCCTTGCCACCAATGAGCAGTTCTTC	CASLAALATNEQFF	TRBV12-5	-	few	TRBJ2-1
TGTGCCACCAGTGATCCTCTAGCGGGAAGCGGAAATGAGCAGTTCTTC	CATSDPLAGSGNEQFF	TRBV24-1	TRBD2	-	TRBJ2-1
TGCAGTGCTCTTAATGACCGCTCTGGGGCCAACGTCCTGACTTTC	CSALNDRSGANVLTF	TRBV20-1	-	-	TRBJ2-6
TGTGCCAGCAGCCGTACAGGGGGCGGGTCCGATACGCAGTATTTT	CASSRTGGGSDTQYF	TRBV5-4	TRBD1	-	TRBJ2-3
TGTGCCAGCACCAGAACGGGCGGGAGAGACGATGAGCAGTTCTTC	CASTRTGGRDDEQFF	TRBV6-5	TRBD2	few	TRBJ2-1
TGTGCCAGCAGCTCCGGGACTAGCGGGAGGTACAATGAGCAGTTCTTC	CASSSGTSGRYNEQFF	TRBV7-2	TRBD2	few	TRBJ2-1
TGTGCCAGCAGTTTCGGACAGTTAGAAGAGACCCAGTACTTC	CASSFGQLEETQYF	TRBV28	-	-	TRBJ2-5
TGCGCCAGCAGCTCCGGACTAGCGTGGCCCTACGAGCAGTACTTC	CASSSGLAWPYEQYF	TRBV5-1	TRBD2	few	TRBJ2-7
TGTGCCAGCAGCCTATATTCTAGCAGAGGGTACACAGTTACGCAGTATTTT	CASSLYSSRGYTVTQYF	TRBV7-3	-	-	TRBJ2-3